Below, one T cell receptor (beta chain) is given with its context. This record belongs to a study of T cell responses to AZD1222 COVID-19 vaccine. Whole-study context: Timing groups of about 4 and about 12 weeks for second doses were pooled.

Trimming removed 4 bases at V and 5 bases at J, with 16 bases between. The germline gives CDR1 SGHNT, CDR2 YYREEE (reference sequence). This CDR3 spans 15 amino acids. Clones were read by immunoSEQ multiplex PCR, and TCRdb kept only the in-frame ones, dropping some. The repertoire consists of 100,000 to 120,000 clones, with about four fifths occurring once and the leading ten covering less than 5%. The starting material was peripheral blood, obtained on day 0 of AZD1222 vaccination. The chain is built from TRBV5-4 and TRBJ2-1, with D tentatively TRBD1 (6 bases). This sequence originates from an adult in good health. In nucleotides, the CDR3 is TGTGCCAGCAGCGTAAGTACAGGGCCCCACAATGAGCAGTTCTTC. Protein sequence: CASSVSTGPHNEQFF.